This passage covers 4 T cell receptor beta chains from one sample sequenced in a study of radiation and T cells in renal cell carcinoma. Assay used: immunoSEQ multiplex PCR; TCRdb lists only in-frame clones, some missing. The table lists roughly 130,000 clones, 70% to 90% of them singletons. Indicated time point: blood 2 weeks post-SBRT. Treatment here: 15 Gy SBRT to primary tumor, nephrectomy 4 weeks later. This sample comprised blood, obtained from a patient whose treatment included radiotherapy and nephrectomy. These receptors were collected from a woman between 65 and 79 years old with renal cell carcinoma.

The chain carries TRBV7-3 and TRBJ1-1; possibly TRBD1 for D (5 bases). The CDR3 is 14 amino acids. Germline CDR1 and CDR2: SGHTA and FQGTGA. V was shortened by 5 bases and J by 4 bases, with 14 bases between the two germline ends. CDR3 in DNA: TGTGCCAGCAGCCCGAGCGGGGGGGGCACTGAAGCTTTCTTT. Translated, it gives CASSPSGGGTEAFF.

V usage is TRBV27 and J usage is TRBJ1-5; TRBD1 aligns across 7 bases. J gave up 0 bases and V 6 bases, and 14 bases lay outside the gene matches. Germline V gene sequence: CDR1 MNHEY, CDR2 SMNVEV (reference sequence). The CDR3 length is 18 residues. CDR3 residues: CASRNYGTELYSNQPQHF. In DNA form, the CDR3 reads TGTGCCAGCAGGAATTACGGGACAGAACTTTATAGCAATCAGCCCCAGCATTTT.

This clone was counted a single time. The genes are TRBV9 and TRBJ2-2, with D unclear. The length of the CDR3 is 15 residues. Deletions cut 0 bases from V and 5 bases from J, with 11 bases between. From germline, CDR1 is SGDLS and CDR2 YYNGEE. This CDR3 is CASSVGDRNTGELFF. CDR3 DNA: TGTGCCAGCAGCGTAGGGGATAGAAATACCGGGGAGCTGTTTTTT.

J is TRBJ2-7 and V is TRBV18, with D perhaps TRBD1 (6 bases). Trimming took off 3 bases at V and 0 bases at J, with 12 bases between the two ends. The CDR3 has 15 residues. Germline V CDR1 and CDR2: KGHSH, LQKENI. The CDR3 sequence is CASSPLGRGSYEQYF. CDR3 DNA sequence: TGTGCCAGCTCACCCCTGGGCAGGGGCTCCTACGAGCAGTACTTC.